The 8 T cell receptor beta chains below were found in one sample sequenced in a study of lymphopenia after photon versus proton radiotherapy. Clones were sequenced by immunoSEQ multiplex PCR, and TCRdb holds only the in-frame ones, with some missing. The sample holds 150,000 to 200,000 clones, 88% seen once. Specimen: peripheral blood, collected from a patient treated with photon-based radiotherapy. The receptors were sampled from a man between 45 and 60 years old with gastric cancer.

This chain links TRBV27 with TRBJ1-1, with D possibly being TRBD1 (5 bases). From germline, CDR1 is MNHEY and CDR2 SMNVEV (reference sequence). The germline V and J ends were trimmed by 3 bases and 2 bases, with 10 bases remaining between them. The CDR3 has 14 amino acids. The CDR3 sequence: CASSFWGKNTEAFF. For the CDR3, the DNA is TGTGCCAGCAGTTTTTGGGGGAAAAACACTGAAGCTTTCTTT.

In DNA, the CDR3 is TGTGCCAGCAGCTTAAGGATTAGCGGGAGGAGCGACACCGGGGAGCTGTTTTTT. Encoded protein: CASSLRISGRSDTGELFF. The chain recombines TRBV7-2 with TRBJ2-2; 10 bases are shared with TRBD2. This CDR3 comprises 18 residues. Trimming at V came to 2 bases and at J to 3 bases, leaving 9 bases not matched to a gene. CDR1 SGHTA and CDR2 FQGNSA come from the germline V gene.

The J gene is TRBJ1-2, the V gene TRBV6-5; D is undetermined. Germline CDR1 and CDR2: MNHEY and SVGAGI. This CDR3 is 16 amino acids long. V dropped 4 bases and J dropped 0 bases, with 15 bases sitting between them. The CDR3 nucleotides read TGTGCCAGCAGTTTAACAGAGACCCTCACTAACTATGGCTACACCTTC. It specifies CASSLTETLTNYGYTF.

The chain couples TRBV11-3 to TRBJ2-1; D gene uncertain. Trimming stripped 5 bases from V and 0 bases from J, with 14 bases between. This CDR3 is 16 amino acids long. CDR1 SGHNT and CDR2 YENEEA come from the germline V gene. As DNA, the CDR3 is TGTGCCAGCAGCCGGGCCGGTCCCAGCTCCTACAATGAGCAGTTCTTC. This gives the protein CASSRAGPSSYNEQFF.

The chain links TRBV18 to TRBJ1-4; D perhaps matches TRBD1 (5 bases). The CDR3 runs to 19 residues. The germline V and J ends were trimmed by 1 base and 6 bases, with 24 bases remaining between them. Per germline, CDR1 KGHSH and CDR2 LQKENI. CDR3 sequence: CASSPQPGGFGGKDEKLFF. The CDR3, as DNA: TGTGCCAGCTCACCACAACCCGGCGGCTTTGGGGGGAAGGATGAAAAACTGTTTTTT.

Only one count was recorded for this clone. In DNA, the CDR3 is TGTGCCAGTAGTATGGGGACAGTCCAGCGGGAGGTGGGAGAGCAGTACTTC. It codes for CASSMGTVQREVGEQYF. This rearrangement joins TRBV19 to TRBJ2-7; 9 nucleotides line up with TRBD2. The V segment lost 3 bases and the J segment 7 bases; nucleotides outside the gene matches: 16. The CDR3 length is 17 residues. Per the germline V gene, CDR1 is LNHDA and CDR2 is SQIVND (reference sequence).

J is TRBJ1-1 and V is TRBV11-2; no clear D. The CDR3 totals 12 residues. The V end lost 7 bases, the J end lost 0 bases, and 6 bases lay between the germline ends. CDR1 SGHAT and CDR2 FQNNGV come from the germline V gene. The DNA for the CDR3 is TGTGCCAGCAAGGGCCTGAACACTGAAGCTTTCTTT. It codes for CASKGLNTEAFF.

The V and J genes are TRBV13 and TRBJ2-7; 11 nucleotides agree with TRBD1. The ends lost 7 bases at V and 5 bases at J; junction bases unmatched: 10. CDR3 length equals 15 residues. CDR1 is PRHDT and CDR2 is FYEKMQ in the germline V gene (reference sequence). The CDR3 nucleotides read TGTGCCAGCAAACAGGACAGGGGGCAAAACAACGAGCAGTACTTC. Its protein is CASKQDRGQNNEQYF.